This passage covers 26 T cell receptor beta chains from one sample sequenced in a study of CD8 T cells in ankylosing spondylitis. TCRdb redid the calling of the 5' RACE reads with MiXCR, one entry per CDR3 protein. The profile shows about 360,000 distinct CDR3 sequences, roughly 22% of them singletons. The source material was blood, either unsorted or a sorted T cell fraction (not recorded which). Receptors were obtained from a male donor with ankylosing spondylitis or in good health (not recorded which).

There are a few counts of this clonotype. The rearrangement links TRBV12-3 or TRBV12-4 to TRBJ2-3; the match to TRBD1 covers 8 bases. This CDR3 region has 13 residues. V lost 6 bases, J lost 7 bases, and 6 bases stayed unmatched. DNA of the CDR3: TGTGCCAGCAGCGGACAGGGTGTTTATACGCAGTATTTT. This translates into CASSGQGVYTQYF.

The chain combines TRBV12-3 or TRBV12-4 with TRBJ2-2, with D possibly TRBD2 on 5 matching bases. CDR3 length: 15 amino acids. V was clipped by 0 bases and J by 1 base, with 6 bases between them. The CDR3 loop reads CASSLAEENTGELFF. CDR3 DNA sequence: TGTGCCAGCAGTTTAGCGGAGGAGAACACCGGGGAGCTGTTTTTT.

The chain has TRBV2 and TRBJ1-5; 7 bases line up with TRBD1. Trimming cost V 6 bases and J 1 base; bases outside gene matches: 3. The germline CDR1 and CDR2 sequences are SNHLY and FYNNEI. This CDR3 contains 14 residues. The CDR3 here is CASREQGSNQPQHF. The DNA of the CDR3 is TGTGCCAGCAGAGAACAGGGGAGCAATCAGCCCCAGCATTTT.

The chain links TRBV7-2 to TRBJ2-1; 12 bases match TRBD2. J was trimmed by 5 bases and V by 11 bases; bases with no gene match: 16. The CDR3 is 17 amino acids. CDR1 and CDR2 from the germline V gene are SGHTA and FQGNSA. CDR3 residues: CALSLGVRLAGDNEQFF. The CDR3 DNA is TGTGCCCTCAGCCTGGGGGTCCGACTAGCGGGGGACAATGAGCAGTTCTTC.

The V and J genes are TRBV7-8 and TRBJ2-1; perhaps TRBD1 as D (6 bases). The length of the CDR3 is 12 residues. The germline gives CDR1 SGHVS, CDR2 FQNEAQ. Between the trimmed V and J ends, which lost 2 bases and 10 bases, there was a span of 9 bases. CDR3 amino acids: CASSLTGTEQFF. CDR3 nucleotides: TGTGCCAGCAGCTTAACGGGGACAGAGCAGTTCTTC.

The CDR3 bases are TGTGCCAGCAGCCGGGCTTGGAGCGGGGAGAACAATGAGCAGTTCTTC. Translated: CASSRAWSGENNEQFF. This chain uses TRBV3-1 with TRBJ2-1, with TRBD2 matching over 7 bases. The ends lost 4 bases at V and 5 bases at J; junction bases unmatched: 11. Germline CDR1 reads LGHDT; CDR2 reads YNNKEL (reference sequence). The CDR3 spans 16 residues.

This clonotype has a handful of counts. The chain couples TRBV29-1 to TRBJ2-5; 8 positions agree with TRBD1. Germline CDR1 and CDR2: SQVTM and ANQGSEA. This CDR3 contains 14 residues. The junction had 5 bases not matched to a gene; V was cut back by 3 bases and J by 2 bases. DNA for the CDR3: TGCAGCGTTGAGACAGGACAGGGACAAGAGACCCAGTACTTC. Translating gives CSVETGQGQETQYF. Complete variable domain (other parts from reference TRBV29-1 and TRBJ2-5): SAVISQKPSRDICQRGTSLTIQCQVDSQVTMMFWYRQQPGQSLTLIATANQGSEATYESGFVIDKFPISRPNLTFSTLTVSNMSPEDSSIYLCSVETGQGQETQYFGPGTRLLVL.

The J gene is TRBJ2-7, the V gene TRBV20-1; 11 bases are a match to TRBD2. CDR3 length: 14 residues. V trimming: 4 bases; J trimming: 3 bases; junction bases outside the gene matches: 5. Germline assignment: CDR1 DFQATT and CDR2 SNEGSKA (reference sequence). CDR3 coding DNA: TGCAGTGCTACTGAAGGGACTAGCGGCTACGAGCAGTACTTC. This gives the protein CSATEGTSGYEQYF.

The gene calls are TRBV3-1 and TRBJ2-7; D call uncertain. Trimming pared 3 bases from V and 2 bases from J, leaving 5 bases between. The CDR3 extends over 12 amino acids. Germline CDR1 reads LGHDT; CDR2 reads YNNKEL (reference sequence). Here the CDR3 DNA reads TGTGCCAGCAGCCACCAGACCTACGAGCAGTACTTC. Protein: CASSHQTYEQYF.

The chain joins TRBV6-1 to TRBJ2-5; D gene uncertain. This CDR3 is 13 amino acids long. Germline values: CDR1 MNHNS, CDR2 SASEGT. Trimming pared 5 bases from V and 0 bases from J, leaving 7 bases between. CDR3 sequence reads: CASSTYYQETQYF. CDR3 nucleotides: TGTGCCAGCAGTACCTACTACCAAGAGACCCAGTACTTC.

The CDR3 here is CASSSVPVGTGGIGTEAFF. The CDR3 DNA follows: TGTGCCAGCAGCTCAGTTCCCGTAGGGACAGGGGGCATCGGCACTGAAGCTTTCTTT. This chain links TRBV9 with TRBJ1-1; 12 bases line up with TRBD1. CDR1 and CDR2 (germline): SGDLS, YYNGEE. V lost 4 bases and J lost 4; bases outside the gene matches: 17. The CDR3 consists of 19 residues.

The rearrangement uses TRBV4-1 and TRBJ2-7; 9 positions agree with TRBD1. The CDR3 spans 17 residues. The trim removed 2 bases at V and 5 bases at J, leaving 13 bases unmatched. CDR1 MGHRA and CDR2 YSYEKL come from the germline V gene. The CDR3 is CASSQRSPGQGVHEQYF. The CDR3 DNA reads TGCGCCAGCAGCCAAAGGTCACCGGGACAGGGAGTCCACGAGCAGTACTTC.

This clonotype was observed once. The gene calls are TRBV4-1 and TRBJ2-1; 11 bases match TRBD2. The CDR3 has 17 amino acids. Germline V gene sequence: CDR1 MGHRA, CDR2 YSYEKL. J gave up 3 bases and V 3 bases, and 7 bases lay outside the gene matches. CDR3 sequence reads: CASSQRLAGRFYNEQFF. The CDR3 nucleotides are TGCGCCAGCAGCCAGCGACTAGCGGGGCGATTCTACAATGAGCAGTTCTTC.

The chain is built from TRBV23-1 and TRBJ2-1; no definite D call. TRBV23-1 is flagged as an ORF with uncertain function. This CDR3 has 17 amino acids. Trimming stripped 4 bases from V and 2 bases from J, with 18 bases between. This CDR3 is CASSRPDGGEAYNEQFF. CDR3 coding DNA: TGCGCCAGCAGTCGTCCGGACGGTGGCGAAGCCTACAATGAGCAGTTCTTC.

The CDR3 DNA follows: TGTGCCAGCAGTCCGGTGGGACAGGGGAACTATGGCTACACCTTC. It specifies CASSPVGQGNYGYTF. The chain has TRBV28 and TRBJ1-2, with 10 bases matching TRBD1. Germline V lookup: CDR1 MDHEN, CDR2 SYDVKM. The CDR3 loop spans 15 amino acids. V gave up 5 bases and J gave up 2 bases; unmatched junction bases: 5.

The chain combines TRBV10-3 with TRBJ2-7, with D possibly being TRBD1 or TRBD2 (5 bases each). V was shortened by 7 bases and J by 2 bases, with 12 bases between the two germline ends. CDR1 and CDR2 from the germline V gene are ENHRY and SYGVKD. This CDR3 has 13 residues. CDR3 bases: TGTGCCATCAAGCGCCGGGGACCCTACGAGCAGTACTTC. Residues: CAIKRRGPYEQYF.

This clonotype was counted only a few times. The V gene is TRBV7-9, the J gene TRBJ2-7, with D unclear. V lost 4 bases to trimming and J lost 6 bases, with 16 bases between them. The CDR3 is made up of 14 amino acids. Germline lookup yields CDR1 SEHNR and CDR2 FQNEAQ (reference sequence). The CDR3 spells CASSSTTGTPEQYF. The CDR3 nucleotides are TGTGCCAGCAGCTCGACGACTGGTACCCCCGAGCAGTACTTC.

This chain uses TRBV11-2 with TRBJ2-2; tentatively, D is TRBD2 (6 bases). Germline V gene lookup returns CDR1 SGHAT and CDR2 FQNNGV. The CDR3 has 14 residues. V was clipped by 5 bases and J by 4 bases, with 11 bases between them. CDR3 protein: CASSGGTATGELFF. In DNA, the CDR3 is TGTGCCAGCAGCGGGGGGACGGCCACCGGGGAGCTGTTTTTT.

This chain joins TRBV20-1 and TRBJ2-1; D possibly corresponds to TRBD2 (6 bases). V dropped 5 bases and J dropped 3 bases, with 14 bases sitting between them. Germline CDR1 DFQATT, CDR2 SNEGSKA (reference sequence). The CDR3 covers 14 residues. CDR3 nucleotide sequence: TGCAGTGCTTGCCGGGACTTCGGCTACAATGAGCAGTTCTTC. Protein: CSACRDFGYNEQFF.

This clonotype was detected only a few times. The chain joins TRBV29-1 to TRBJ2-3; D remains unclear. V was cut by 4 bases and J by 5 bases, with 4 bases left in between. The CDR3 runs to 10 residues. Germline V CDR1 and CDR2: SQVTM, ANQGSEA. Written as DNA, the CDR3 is TGCAGCGTTGTCATAGATACGCAGTATTTT. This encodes CSVVIDTQYF.

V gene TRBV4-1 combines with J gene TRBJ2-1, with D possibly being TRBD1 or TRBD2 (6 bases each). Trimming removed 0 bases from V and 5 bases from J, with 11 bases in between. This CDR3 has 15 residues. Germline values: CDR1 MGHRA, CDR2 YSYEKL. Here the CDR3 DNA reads TGCGCCAGCAGCCAAGATACGGGGGCTAACAATGAGCAGTTCTTC. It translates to CASSQDTGANNEQFF.

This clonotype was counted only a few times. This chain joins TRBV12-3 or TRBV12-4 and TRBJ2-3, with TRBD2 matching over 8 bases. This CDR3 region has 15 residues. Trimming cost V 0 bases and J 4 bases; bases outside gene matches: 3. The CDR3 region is CASSLAAGGADTQYF. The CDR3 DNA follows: TGTGCCAGCAGTTTAGCTGCGGGGGGCGCAGATACGCAGTATTTT.

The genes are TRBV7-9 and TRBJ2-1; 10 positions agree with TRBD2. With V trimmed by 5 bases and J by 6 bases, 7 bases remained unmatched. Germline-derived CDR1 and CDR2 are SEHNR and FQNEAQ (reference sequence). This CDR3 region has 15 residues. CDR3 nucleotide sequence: TGTGCCAGCAGCGTACCTAGCGGGGGATTCAATGAGCAGTTCTTC. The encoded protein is CASSVPSGGFNEQFF.

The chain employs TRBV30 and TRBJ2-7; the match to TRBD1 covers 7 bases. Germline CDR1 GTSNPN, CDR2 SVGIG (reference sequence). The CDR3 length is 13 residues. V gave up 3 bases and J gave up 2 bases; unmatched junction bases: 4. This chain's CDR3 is CAWRSDRAYEQYF. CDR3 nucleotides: TGTGCCTGGAGAAGCGACAGGGCCTACGAGCAGTACTTC.

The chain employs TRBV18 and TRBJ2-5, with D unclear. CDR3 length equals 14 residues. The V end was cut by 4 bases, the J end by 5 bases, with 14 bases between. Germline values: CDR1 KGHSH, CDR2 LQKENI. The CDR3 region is CASSRPLFEETQYF. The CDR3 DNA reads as TGTGCCAGCTCACGTCCGCTATTTGAGGAGACCCAGTACTTC. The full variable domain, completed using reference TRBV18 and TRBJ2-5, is NAGVMQNPRHLVRRRGQEARLRCSPMKGHSHVYWYRQLPEEGLKFMVYLQKENIIDESGMPKERFSAEFPKEGPSILRIQQVVRGDSAAYFCASSRPLFEETQYFGPGTRLLVL.

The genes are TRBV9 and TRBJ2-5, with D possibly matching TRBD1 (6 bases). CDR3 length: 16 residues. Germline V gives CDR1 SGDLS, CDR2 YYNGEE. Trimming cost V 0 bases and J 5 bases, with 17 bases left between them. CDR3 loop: CASSVGESFRGETQYF. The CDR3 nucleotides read TGTGCCAGCAGCGTAGGCGAGTCCTTTAGGGGGGAGACCCAGTACTTC.